This T cell receptor beta chain emerged from a study of T cell responses to AZD1222 COVID-19 vaccine. From germline, CDR1 is SGHRS and CDR2 YFSETQ. V shed 4 bases, J shed 2 bases, and the junction held 9 bases outside the gene matches. The CDR3 length is 16 residues. Study-level findings and limits: Increased Spike-specific TCR breadth and depth were observed after two AZD1222 doses.

Some clones are missing from TCRdb's copy, which holds only in-frame ones; the method was immunoSEQ multiplex PCR. The table lists about 140,000 clones, about nine tenths of them singletons. As concerns this clone: Antigen: not known.

This TCR was sampled from an adult in good health. The rearrangement joins TRBV5-1 to TRBJ2-7, with 10 bases lining up with TRBD2. The sequenced sample was peripheral blood, obtained on day 0 of AZD1222 vaccination. CDR3 DNA: TGCGCCAGCAGCCCCTATAGCGGGAGGACCCCCTACGAGCAGTACTTC. It yields the protein CASSPYSGRTPYEQYF.